This is a list of T cell receptor beta chains from one sample in a study of human T cells and chemical hapten exposure. TCRdb analysed the RACE reads with MiXCR anew, one entry per CDR3 protein. In the table there are roughly 38,000 distinct CDR3 sequences, approximately 9.5% of which are singletons. The source was whole blood, collected in connection with sensitization to the hapten diphenylcyclopropenone (DPC). These receptors were taken from a man aged 45-60 years with alopecia areata. Some clones in this sample may be carry-over from other donors' samples. Both conserved end residues are part of each CDR3. The D gene is left open where the match is weak. Some rows mark clone size as missing; the rest say once, few, many or name a class of expanded clone.

d_gene	v_gene	abundance	j_gene	CDR3aa	CDR3nt
NA	TRBV20-1	NA	TRBJ2-7	CSARDVGHEQYF	TGCAGTGCTAGAGATGTGGGCCACGAGCAGTACTTC
NA	TRBV6-5	many	TRBJ1-2	CASSYGGDYGYTF	TGTGCCAGCAGTTACGGGGGAGACTATGGCTACACCTTC
TRBD1	TRBV7-2	many	TRBJ1-5	CASSLQGAHQPQHF	TGTGCCAGCAGCTTACAGGGGGCCCATCAGCCCCAGCATTTT
NA	TRBV11-1	many	TRBJ2-1	CASSLAGGSYNEQFF	TGTGCCAGCAGCTTAGCAGGGGGCTCCTACAATGAGCAGTTCTTC
TRBD1	TRBV5-4	many	TRBJ1-2	CASSFTAGTVNYGYTF	TGTGCCAGCAGCTTCACTGCCGGGACAGTTAACTATGGCTACACCTTC
TRBD1	TRBV5-1	many	TRBJ2-2	CASSLDRGTGELFF	TGCGCCAGCAGCTTGGACAGGGGAACCGGGGAGCTGTTTTTT
NA	TRBV5-1	many	TRBJ2-4	CASRSSGSGVNIQYF	TGCGCCAGCAGGTCGAGCGGTAGCGGTGTAAACATTCAGTACTTC
TRBD1	TRBV28	many	TRBJ2-7	CASSSAGTAVSYEQYF	TGTGCCAGCAGTTCCGCCGGGACAGCCGTTTCCTACGAGCAGTACTTC
NA	TRBV7-9	NA	TRBJ1-4	CASSLAGAFNEKLFF	TGTGCCAGCAGCTTAGCGGGGGCGTTTAATGAAAAACTGTTTTTT
TRBD2	TRBV7-8	many	TRBJ2-1	CASSSGLAYNEQFF	TGTGCCAGCAGCTCGGGACTAGCCTACAATGAGCAGTTCTTC
NA	TRBV4-1	NA	TRBJ2-1	CASSQDSGHYNEQFF	TGCGCCAGCAGCCAGGATAGCGGACACTACAATGAGCAGTTCTTC
NA	TRBV7-2	NA	TRBJ2-1	CASSLAHNVYNEQFF	TGTGCCAGCAGCTTAGCGCATAATGTATACAATGAGCAGTTCTTC
NA	TRBV28	many	TRBJ2-2	CATSLPLANTGELFF	TGTGCCACCAGTTTGCCACTAGCGAACACCGGGGAGCTGTTTTTT
TRBD1	TRBV5-8	many	TRBJ1-6	CASSLDRASPLHF	TGTGCCAGCAGCCTTGACAGGGCTTCACCCCTCCACTTT
TRBD2	TRBV29-1	many	TRBJ2-1	CSGLSGRGGEQFF	TGCAGCGGGTTGAGCGGGAGAGGTGGTGAGCAGTTCTTC
NA	TRBV29-1	NA	TRBJ2-3	CSVEEASGADTQYF	TGCAGCGTTGAAGAGGCTTCGGGGGCAGATACGCAGTATTTT
TRBD2	TRBV4-1	NA	TRBJ2-1	CASRLAGGDNEQFF	TGCGCCAGCAGACTAGCGGGAGGGGACAATGAGCAGTTCTTC
NA	TRBV30	few	TRBJ1-1	CAWSVLGRRPEAFF	TGTGCCTGGAGTGTACTGGGCCGGCGGCCTGAAGCTTTCTTT
TRBD1	TRBV4-2	NA	TRBJ2-7	CASSQDGTDAYEQYF	TGTGCCAGCAGCCAAGATGGGACAGACGCCTACGAGCAGTACTTC
NA	TRBV29-1	many	TRBJ1-1	CSVEGVAFF	TGCAGCGTTGAAGGGGTGGCTTTCTTT
TRBD1	TRBV11-2	many	TRBJ2-2	CASSRTGLTGELFF	TGTGCCAGCAGCCGGACAGGGCTAACCGGGGAGCTGTTTTTT
NA	TRBV4-1	many	TRBJ2-7	CASSQDGLGPYEQYF	TGCGCCAGCAGCCAAGATGGGCTGGGCCCCTACGAGCAGTACTTC
NA	TRBV7-9	few	TRBJ2-6	CASSSQGIRANVLTF	TGTGCCAGCAGCTCGCAGGGGATTAGGGCCAACGTCCTGACTTTC
NA	TRBV6-6	many	TRBJ1-6	CASSPGDSPLHF	TGTGCCAGCAGCCCCGGGGATTCACCCCTCCACTTT
NA	TRBV28	few	TRBJ2-7	CASRPGERLYEQYF	TGTGCCAGCAGACCAGGGGAGAGACTCTACGAGCAGTACTTC
TRBD1	TRBV5-6	NA	TRBJ1-1	CASSWTGSTEAFF	TGTGCCAGCAGCTGGACAGGGTCCACTGAAGCTTTCTTT
NA	TRBV11-1	NA	TRBJ2-7	CASSFPSKGYEQYF	TGTGCCAGCAGCTTTCCATCGAAGGGCTACGAGCAGTACTTC
NA	TRBV28	NA	TRBJ2-7	CASSPGTNKGHEQYF	TGTGCCAGCAGTCCCGGGACGAACAAAGGCCACGAGCAGTACTTC
NA	TRBV3-1	many	TRBJ2-7	CASSPAETYEQYF	TGTGCCAGCAGCCCAGCGGAGACCTACGAGCAGTACTTC
TRBD1	TRBV20-1	NA	TRBJ1-4	CSTDREDEKLFF	TGCAGTACGGACAGGGAAGATGAAAAACTGTTTTTT
NA	TRBV3-1	many	TRBJ1-1	CASSPGGPDEAFF	TGTGCCAGCAGCCCTGGGGGACCAGATGAAGCTTTCTTT
NA	TRBV10-3	NA	TRBJ2-1	CAISELGGSYNEQFF	TGTGCCATCAGTGAGTTGGGGGGCTCCTACAATGAGCAGTTCTTC
NA	TRBV20-1	NA	TRBJ2-7	CSASTGPLPAFYEQYF	TGCAGTGCTAGTACGGGACCTCTCCCCGCTTTTTACGAGCAGTACTTC
TRBD2	TRBV20-1	few	TRBJ2-7	CSARPPTSGRYEQYF	TGCAGTGCTAGGCCCCCGACTAGCGGGAGATACGAGCAGTACTTC
TRBD2	TRBV30	many	TRBJ2-7	CAWSPVWASGDYEQYF	TGTGCCTGGAGCCCCGTGTGGGCTAGCGGGGACTACGAGCAGTACTTC
TRBD1	TRBV11-2	few	TRBJ1-4	CASSSGDRRNEKLFF	TGTGCCAGCAGCTCGGGGGACAGACGTAATGAAAAACTGTTTTTT
NA	TRBV28	NA	TRBJ2-5	CASSLGMETQYF	TGTGCCAGCAGTTTAGGGATGGAGACCCAGTACTTC
NA	TRBV21-1	many	TRBJ2-1	CASSNLGGITYNEQFF	TGTGCCAGCAGCAATCTAGGCGGGATCACCTACAATGAGCAGTTCTTC
TRBD2	TRBV29-1	few	TRBJ2-2	CSVDIAGVNTGELFF	TGCAGCGTTGATATAGCGGGAGTAAACACCGGGGAGCTGTTTTTT
TRBD2	TRBV2	many	TRBJ2-2	CASSVGLATGELFF	TGTGCCAGCAGTGTGGGACTAGCGACCGGGGAGCTGTTTTTT
TRBD2	TRBV6-1	few	TRBJ2-1	CASSGGLVGEDEQFF	TGTGCCAGCAGCGGGGGACTAGTGGGAGAGGATGAGCAGTTCTTC
NA	TRBV5-4	few	TRBJ2-2	CASSSRPSATNTGELFF	TGTGCCAGCAGCTCGAGGCCTAGCGCGACGAACACCGGGGAGCTGTTTTTT
NA	TRBV19	many	TRBJ2-7	CASSIGLRDSYEQYF	TGTGCCAGTAGTATCGGCTTACGGGACTCCTACGAGCAGTACTTC
NA	TRBV29-1	few	TRBJ2-5	CSGRLGGQETQYF	TGCAGCGGGAGGTTGGGCGGACAAGAGACCCAGTACTTC
NA	TRBV7-8	few	TRBJ1-5	CASSLVVGYDQPQHF	TGTGCCAGCAGCTTAGTAGTAGGGTACGATCAGCCCCAGCATTTT
NA	TRBV5-6	NA	TRBJ2-2	CASGGIQVFSTGELFF	TGTGCCAGCGGGGGAATACAGGTTTTTAGCACCGGGGAGCTGTTTTTT
NA	TRBV20-1	many	TRBJ1-5	CSAATGTSNQPQHF	TGCAGTGCCGCAACAGGGACTAGCAATCAGCCCCAGCATTTT
NA	TRBV5-1	NA	TRBJ2-5	CASSLGSDQETQYF	TGCGCCAGCAGCTTGGGGTCTGATCAAGAGACCCAGTACTTC
NA	TRBV30	many	TRBJ2-2	CAWSVSGASTGELFF	TGTGCCTGGAGTGTGTCAGGGGCCTCCACCGGGGAGCTGTTTTTT
TRBD1	TRBV7-2	many	TRBJ2-7	CASSQPGGTHEQYF	TGTGCCAGCAGCCAACCAGGGGGTACCCACGAGCAGTACTTC
NA	TRBV29-1	NA	TRBJ2-5	CSSKPGSTKETQYF	TGCAGCTCAAAACCGGGATCTACTAAAGAGACCCAGTACTTC
TRBD2	TRBV10-1	NA	TRBJ2-1	CASNFSGNLHNEQFF	TGCGCCAGCAACTTTAGCGGGAATCTCCACAATGAGCAGTTCTTC
TRBD2	TRBV20-1	few	TRBJ2-7	CSARPPVVGRAYEQYF	TGCAGTGCTAGACCCCCGGTCGTCGGGAGGGCCTACGAGCAGTACTTC
NA	TRBV5-8	many	TRBJ2-7	CASSLDGTYEQYF	TGTGCCAGCAGCTTGGACGGAACCTACGAGCAGTACTTC
NA	TRBV15	few	TRBJ1-2	CATSRGRTIANYGYTF	TGTGCCACCAGCAGGGGACGGACCATAGCTAACTATGGCTACACCTTC